This T cell receptor beta chain was obtained from a study of PD-1 blockade in classical Hodgkin lymphoma. The time point is: cycle 4 day 1 (C4D1), after more than 5 weeks of nivolumab. Every patient had relapsed following autologous stem cell transplantation, and cohorts differed in brentuximab vedotin exposure. Looked up from germline, CDR1 is SEHNR and CDR2 is FQNEAQ (reference sequence). The CDR3 runs to 19 residues. V was shortened by 2 bases and J by 6 bases, with 27 bases between the two germline ends. Produced via immunoSEQ multiplex PCR; TCRdb's table is partial and in-frame only. The sample records tens of thousands of clones, 85% to 95% being singletons.

This receptor was obtained from a human donor with classical Hodgkin lymphoma. The genes are TRBV7-9 and TRBJ2-3, with unresolved D. The source was peripheral blood mononuclear cells (PBMCs), collected before the fourth cycle of nivolumab. The DNA of the CDR3 is TGTGCCAGCAGCTTATGGGAAAGGCAGCACAGAGGAAGCGTGGATACGCAGTATTTT. The encoded protein is CASSLWERQHRGSVDTQYF.